These 15 T cell receptor beta chains originate from one sample sequenced in a study of shared clonotypes between healthy human individuals. Sequencing was performed with immunoSEQ multiplex PCR; in TCRdb, only in-frame clones are kept and a portion is missing. The sample shows about 2.5 million clones, approximately 90% of them seen only once. What was sequenced was naive CD4+ T cells from PBMCs. The subset here: CD45RA+ positively selected. These receptors were collected from a man aged 18 to 30 in good health. Some clones in this sample may be carry-over from other donors' samples.

The chain carries TRBV4-3 and TRBJ2-3; D is ambiguous. Per germline, CDR1 LGHNA and CDR2 YSLEER. V shed 1 base and J shed 1 base, with 12 bases lying between them. The CDR3 contains 16 residues. The CDR3 protein is CASSQVRQQGTDTQYF. CDR3 coding DNA: TGCGCCAGCAGCCAAGTTAGGCAACAAGGCACAGATACGCAGTATTTT.

The chain couples TRBV4-1 to TRBJ2-7, with 10 bases identical to TRBD2. V lost 4 bases, J lost 3 bases, and 6 bases stayed unmatched. There are 15 residues in the CDR3. Germline values: CDR1 MGHRA, CDR2 YSYEKL. Here the CDR3 DNA reads TGCGCCAGCAGCCTCCAGCGGGAGGGCCTCTACGAGCAGTACTTC. Its translation: CASSLQREGLYEQYF.

This clone came up once. The chain is built from TRBV4-3 and TRBJ2-3; D may be TRBD1 (5 bases). In germline, CDR1 is LGHNA, CDR2 YSLEER. V dropped 2 bases and J dropped 0 bases, with 12 bases sitting between them. The CDR3 extends over 16 amino acids. DNA of the CDR3: TGCGCCAGCAGCCAAACCCACAGGCAAAGCACAGATACGCAGTATTTT. It translates to CASSQTHRQSTDTQYF.

The chain carries TRBV28 and TRBJ1-4; no definite D call. Germline CDR1 and CDR2: MDHEN and SYDVKM. The length of the CDR3 is 14 residues. V was pared by 7 bases and J by 4 bases, with 13 bases between. CDR3: CASMAGVGNEKLFF. The CDR3 DNA follows: TGTGCCAGCATGGCAGGTGTAGGTAATGAAAAACTGTTTTTT.

The sample holds one count of this clone. The chain uses TRBV5-4 and TRBJ2-1; tentatively, D is TRBD1 or TRBD2 (5 bases each). Germline V gives CDR1 SGHNT, CDR2 YYREEE (reference sequence). The CDR3 extends over 16 amino acids. V lost 1 base to trimming and J lost 6 bases, with 17 bases between them. In DNA, the CDR3 is TGTGCCAGCAGCTTGAATAGCCGGGAAGGGACCAATGAGCAGTTCTTC. This gives the protein CASSLNSREGTNEQFF.

This chain uses TRBV28 with TRBJ1-4; maybe TRBD1 (6 bases). Germline V gene sequence: CDR1 MDHEN, CDR2 SYDVKM. V dropped 4 bases and J dropped 8 bases, with 20 bases sitting between them. The CDR3 is 16 residues long. The CDR3, as DNA: TGTGCCAGCAGTTCCCGTCAGCCAGGGGCACGGGAAAAACTGTTTTTT. Protein: CASSSRQPGAREKLFF.

The rearrangement links TRBV7-9 to TRBJ2-5, with 10 positions matching TRBD1. This CDR3 is 15 amino acids long. Germline CDR1 is SEHNR and CDR2 is FQNEAQ (reference sequence). The V segment lost 4 bases and the J segment 5 bases; nucleotides outside the gene matches: 7. The CDR3 region has the DNA TGTGCCAGCAGCTATCGACAGGGGGCTGGGGAGACCCAGTACTTC. Its protein product is CASSYRQGAGETQYF.

Only one count was recorded for this clone. Distinct nucleotide sequences in the sample also encode this CDR3. The chain employs TRBV5-1 and TRBJ1-5; 7 bases line up with TRBD1. V lost 0 bases and J lost 0; bases outside the gene matches: 3. The CDR3 spans 16 residues. Germline values: CDR1 SGHRS, CDR2 YFSETQ. The CDR3 sequence is CASSLEGGYSNQPQHF. The CDR3 coding sequence is TGCGCCAGCAGCTTGGAAGGGGGCTATAGCAATCAGCCCCAGCATTTT.

The chain has TRBV29-1 and TRBJ2-7, with 11 nucleotides matching TRBD2. V trimming: 0 bases; J trimming: 2 bases; junction bases outside the gene matches: 9. The germline gives CDR1 SQVTM, CDR2 ANQGSEA. CDR3 size: 17 residues. The CDR3, as DNA: TGCAGCGTTGAAGAAGAGGGGACTAGCGGTTTTACCTACGAGCAGTACTTC. It encodes CSVEEEGTSGFTYEQYF.

The rearrangement joins TRBV5-4 to TRBJ1-1; D may be TRBD1 (6 bases). CDR3 length: 16 residues. V was clipped by 2 bases and J by 5 bases, with 19 bases between them. Germline V CDR1 and CDR2: SGHNT, YYREEE (reference sequence). CDR3 loop: CASSLGQGMGGTEAFF. CDR3 in DNA: TGTGCCAGCAGCTTAGGGCAGGGGATGGGTGGAACTGAAGCTTTCTTT.

The chain combines TRBV19 with TRBJ2-5; TRBD2 is a possible D gene (7 bases). Deletions cut 3 bases from V and 6 bases from J, with 14 bases between. CDR1 and CDR2 (germline): LNHDA, SQIVND (reference sequence). The CDR3 is 14 residues long. The CDR3 DNA reads as TGTGCCAGTAGTATCCGGGGAGGGGGTCAGACCCAGTACTTC. This translates into CASSIRGGGQTQYF.

This chain connects TRBV6-5 to TRBJ2-5; TRBD1 might be the D (5 bases). Trimming took off 4 bases at V and 7 bases at J, with 10 bases between the two ends. Germline V gene data show CDR1 as MNHEY and CDR2 as SVGAGI. The CDR3 spans 12 residues. CDR3 sequence (DNA): TGTGCCAGCAGTTCGTCGCAGGGGACCCAGTACTTC. Translated, it gives CASSSSQGTQYF.

Note on this clone: The sample carries other DNA sequences with the same CDR3. J is TRBJ2-7 and V is TRBV28, with 7 bases identical to TRBD2. CDR3 length: 14 residues. Germline CDR1 reads MDHEN; CDR2 reads SYDVKM. Losses at the gene ends were 3 bases for V and 6 bases for J; bases not matched to a gene: 8. Here the CDR3 reads CASSLSPGRGEQYF. DNA of the CDR3: TGTGCCAGCAGTTTGAGTCCAGGGAGGGGCGAGCAGTACTTC.

This clone appeared once. The chain employs TRBV5-1 and TRBJ2-7, with D possibly matching TRBD2 (5 bases). The ends were cut back, 3 bases at V and 3 bases at J, with 10 bases in the middle. Per germline, CDR1 SGHRS and CDR2 YFSETQ. CDR3 length: 13 residues. The CDR3 nucleotides read TGCGCCAGCAGCTCAAGCCGGGACTACGAGCAGTACTTC. Protein product: CASSSSRDYEQYF.

The V and J genes are TRBV5-1 and TRBJ2-2; the D is unclear. The CDR3 is 15 amino acids. Per germline, CDR1 SGHRS and CDR2 YFSETQ. Trimming removed 2 bases at V and 9 bases at J, with 17 bases between. The CDR3 is CASSLGDGIFRELFF. The CDR3 nucleotides are TGCGCCAGCAGCTTAGGAGACGGCATTTTCAGGGAGCTGTTTTTT.